This entry describes one TCR beta chain. The antigen this receptor binds is unknown. No much larger clonotype is one base removed from it; base qualities were not supplied. The entire isolated RNA was reverse transcribed using the High Capacity cDNA Reverse Transcription Kit, and thus expressed TCRB transcripts were sequenced. Deep immunoSEQ sequencing was performed on naive, central memory and regulatory T cell samples, with an average of roughly 3.3 million total reads per sample. After sorted cells were lysed in RLT buffer, RNA was extracted with DNase-treated RNeasy Micro or Mini kits, with the choice depending on cell number. To prevent cross-contamination, every cell subset was processed on its own, while patient and healthy donor samples were processed together. Using the immunoSEQ multiplex PCR, TCRB sequences were amplified from cDNA into 87-bp fragments spanning the CDR3 region. Sequencing of the amplicons was done on the Illumina HiSeq platform. The authors' analysis ran thus. PCR bias was corrected computationally using synthetic template baselines, and reads within Hamming distance 2 were collapsed, with unmergeable singletons discarded. Reads were aligned to IMGT to assign V, D and J genes, CDR3 length, and insertions or deletions at six rearrangement sites. Clonotype counts were normalized to sorted cell number within each subset before computing true diversity and Gini coefficients with the tcR R package. The overlap coefficient, calculated on TCRB nucleotide sequences, was used to quantify repertoire sharing. Out-of-frame TCRB sequences from naive cells were analyzed as a proxy for the pre-selection repertoire. Sourced from immuneACCESS, this table was stored by TCRdb with only in-frame sequences that have V and J called. A share of the clones is absent; for the studies checked, an unresolved V gene accounts for under half, and the remainder has no known explanation. V and J calls and clone size follow that table, whereas D and trimming were derived from the DNA. The sample has roughly 340,000 clones on record, roughly an eighth of them singletons. Approximately 0.011% of the sample belongs to the ten largest clones.

The source of the sample is a study of beta chain features in type 1 diabetes (dated by TCRdb to between 2018 and 2020). Background on the whole study: Patients and healthy donors did not differ in mean age, gender distribution, total cell number or subset yield. The study compared the TCRB repertoires of sorted circulating CD4+ T cell subsets in recently diagnosed type 1 diabetes patients with those in matched healthy donors. A total of 107,917,701 sorted cells were examined across all samples, and the number of cells per subset was strongly correlated with RNA yield. Regulatory and stem cell-like memory subsets were isolated from only 8 patients and about eight healthy donors, whereas naive and central memory subsets came from all 28 donors.

Each donor gave one peripheral blood draw, around 100 mL on average, collected into heparinised tubes. Using a panel that included CD45RO, CCR7, CD25, CD127, CD95 and CD27, naive, central memory, regulatory and stem cell-like memory CD4+ T cells were sorted on a BD FACSAria II. A purity above 95% was achieved for all sorted populations. PBMCs were isolated immediately by Lymphoprep density gradient centrifugation and stained directly without culture. So that batch effects would be minimized, each experiment stained and sorted samples in pairs, pairing one healthy donor with one patient. Overall results and qualifications from the work: Because cDNA was sequenced instead of genomic DNA, highly expressing activated cells could be over-represented, though the groups showed no difference in activation or CD3 levels. HLA sub-analyses involved small numbers of individuals, so any influence of HLA type on TCRB rearrangement remained unresolved. Naive, central memory and regulatory TCRB repertoires appeared more similar among patients than among healthy donors. A moderate but significant shortening of TCRB CDR3 length was observed in type 1 diabetes patients in all four CD4+ subsets. At VDJ recombination sites, type 1 diabetes patients had fewer insertions and more deleted nucleotides, which implies abnormalities in thymic rearrangement. Shorter templates might have been favored by PCR, but patient and control samples were amplified and corrected together, so both groups would have been affected equally by any skew.

V is cut by 0 bases and J by 5 bases, and the space between the germline ends is 10 bases. Looking up the germline V gene yields CDR1 MGHDK and CDR2 SYGVNS. Including cysteine and phenylalanine, the CDR3 has 14 amino acids. Just the 42-base CDR3 DNA is kept, in frame starting at base 1. The sequence links TRBV25-1 to TRBJ1-1; possibly the D gene is TRBD1, per 5 matching bases. The receptor comes from a woman in her late teens or twenties with type 1 diabetes. The sequenced sample consisted of naive CD4+ T cells from blood. The cell subset or site label, as the study defines it: true naive CD4+ T cells. The DNA is as follows: TGTGCCAGCAGTGAATATCGGGGGAGGACTGAAGCTTTCTTT. This translates into CASSEYRGRTEAFF.